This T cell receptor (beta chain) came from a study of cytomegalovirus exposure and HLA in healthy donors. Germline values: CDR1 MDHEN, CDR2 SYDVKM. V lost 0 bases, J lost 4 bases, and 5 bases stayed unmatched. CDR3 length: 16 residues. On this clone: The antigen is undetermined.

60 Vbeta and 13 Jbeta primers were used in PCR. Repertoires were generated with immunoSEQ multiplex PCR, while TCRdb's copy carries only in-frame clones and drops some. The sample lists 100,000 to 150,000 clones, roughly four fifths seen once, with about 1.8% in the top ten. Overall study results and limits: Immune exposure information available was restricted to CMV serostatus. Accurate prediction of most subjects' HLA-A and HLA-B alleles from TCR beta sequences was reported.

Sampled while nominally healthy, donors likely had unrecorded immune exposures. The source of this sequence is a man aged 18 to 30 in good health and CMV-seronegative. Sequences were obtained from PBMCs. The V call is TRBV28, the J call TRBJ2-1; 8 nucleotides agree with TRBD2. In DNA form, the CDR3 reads TGTGCCAGCAGTTTATGGGCGGGGGGAGCTTACAATGAGCAGTTCTTC. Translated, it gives CASSLWAGGAYNEQFF.